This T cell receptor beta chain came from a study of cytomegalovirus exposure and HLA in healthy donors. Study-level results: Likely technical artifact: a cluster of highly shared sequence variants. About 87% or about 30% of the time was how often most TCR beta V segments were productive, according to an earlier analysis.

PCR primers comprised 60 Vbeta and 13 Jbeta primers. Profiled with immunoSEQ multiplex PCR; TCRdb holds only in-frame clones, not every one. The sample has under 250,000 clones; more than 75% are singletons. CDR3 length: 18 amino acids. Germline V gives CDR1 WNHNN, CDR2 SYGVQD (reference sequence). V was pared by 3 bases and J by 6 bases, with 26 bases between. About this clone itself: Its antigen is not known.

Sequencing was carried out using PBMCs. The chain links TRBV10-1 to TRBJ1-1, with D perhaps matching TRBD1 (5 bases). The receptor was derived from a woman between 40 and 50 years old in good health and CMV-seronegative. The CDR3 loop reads CASSDFETGPDLIAEAFF. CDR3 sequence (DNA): TGCGCCAGCAGTGATTTCGAAACAGGCCCAGACCTCATCGCTGAAGCTTTCTTT.